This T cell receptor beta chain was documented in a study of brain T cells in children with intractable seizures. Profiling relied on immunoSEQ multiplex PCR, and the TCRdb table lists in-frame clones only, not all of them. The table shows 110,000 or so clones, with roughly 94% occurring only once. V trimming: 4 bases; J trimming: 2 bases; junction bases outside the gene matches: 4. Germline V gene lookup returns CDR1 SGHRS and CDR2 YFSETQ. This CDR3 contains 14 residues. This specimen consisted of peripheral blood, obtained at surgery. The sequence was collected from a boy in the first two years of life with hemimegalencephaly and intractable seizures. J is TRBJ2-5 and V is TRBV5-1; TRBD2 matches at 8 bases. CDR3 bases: TGCGCCAGCAGCAAAGGGACTAGGCAAGAGACCCAGTACTTC. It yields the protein CASSKGTRQETQYF.